The 23 T cell receptor beta chains given below trace back to one sample, sequenced in a study of cytomegalovirus exposure and HLA in healthy donors. PCR used 60 Vbeta primers and 13 Jbeta primers. TCRdb keeps only in-frame clones here, not all; method: immunoSEQ multiplex PCR. This table holds 150,000 or so clones, 75% to 85% found once. Sequenced input: PBMCs. These receptors were obtained from a man aged 25 to 40 in good health and CMV-seropositive.

J is TRBJ2-7 and V is TRBV27; maybe TRBD2 (6 bases). Germline lookup yields CDR1 MNHEY and CDR2 SMNVEV (reference sequence). Trimming removed 3 bases from V and 2 bases from J, with 11 bases in between. CDR3 length: 14 amino acids. CDR3 in amino acids: CASSLGGSTYEQYF. In DNA, the CDR3 is TGTGCCAGCAGTTTGGGAGGCAGTACCTACGAGCAGTACTTC.

The chain couples TRBV30 to TRBJ1-6; D might be TRBD1 (5 bases). The CDR3 extends over 16 amino acids. CDR1 and CDR2 (germline): GTSNPN, SVGIG (reference sequence). Between the trimmed V and J ends, which lost 1 base and 10 bases, there was a span of 20 bases. CDR3 in DNA: TGTGCCTGGAGTGCCCGACTAACGGGGGAGGGGTCACCCCTCCACTTT. Protein: CAWSARLTGEGSPLHF. The full variable domain, with the rest looked up from reference TRBV30 and TRBJ1-6, is SQTIHQWPATLVQPVGSPLSLECTVEGTSNPNLYWYRQAAGRGLQLLFYSVGIGQISSEVPQNLSASRPQDRQFILSSKKLLLSDSGFYLCAWSARLTGEGSPLHFGNGTRLTVT.

The chain carries TRBV5-1 and TRBJ1-2, with 10 nucleotides matching TRBD1. Germline lookup yields CDR1 SGHRS and CDR2 YFSETQ. CDR3 length equals 14 residues. Germline trimming cut 3 bases from V and 2 bases from J; bases unmatched to any gene: 1. In DNA form, the CDR3 reads TGCGCCAGCAGCTCGGGACAGGGGAACTATGGCTACACCTTC. Its translation: CASSSGQGNYGYTF.

The chain has TRBV27 and TRBJ1-5; no clear D. Trimming pared 4 bases from V and 6 bases from J, leaving 10 bases between. The CDR3 totals 13 residues. Germline CDR1 MNHEY, CDR2 SMNVEV (reference sequence). The CDR3 bases are TGTGCCAGCAGTTCCGGGTATCGTCAGCCCCAGCATTTT. Amino acids: CASSSGYRQPQHF.

The chain is built from TRBV4-2 and TRBJ1-4; D unresolved. Germline V gives CDR1 LGHNA, CDR2 YNFKEQ. This CDR3 has 15 residues. The V gene lost 1 base and the J gene lost 0 bases, with 6 bases spanning the gap. CDR3 in amino acids: CASSQAGTTNEKLFF. CDR3 DNA sequence: TGTGCCAGCAGCCAAGCAGGTACAACTAATGAAAAACTGTTTTTT.

This chain joins TRBV5-5 and TRBJ1-1; tentatively, D is TRBD1 (5 bases). Per germline, CDR1 SGHKS and CDR2 YYEKEE (reference sequence). CDR3 length: 14 residues. V lost 0 bases, J lost 1 base, and 7 bases lay in between. CDR3 coding DNA: TGTGCCAGCAGCTTGGTGGGGGGGAACACTGAAGCTTTCTTT. It codes for CASSLVGGNTEAFF.

This sequence joins TRBV5-8 and TRBJ1-3; 8 nucleotides line up with TRBD1. V shed 2 bases, J shed 0 bases, and the junction held 10 bases outside the gene matches. Germline values: CDR1 SGHTS, CDR2 YDEGEE. This CDR3 is built from 18 residues. The DNA for the CDR3 is TGTGCCAGCAGCTTCTGGCCCGGGACAGGAGCCTCTGGAAACACCATATATTTT. Translated, it gives CASSFWPGTGASGNTIYF.

This clone was seen a few times. This chain connects TRBV30 to TRBJ1-6; D might be TRBD1 (5 bases). The V end lost 5 bases, the J end lost 10 bases, and 15 bases lay between the germline ends. Germline lookup yields CDR1 GTSNPN and CDR2 SVGIG (reference sequence). This CDR3 has 13 residues. The chain's CDR3 is CAWGVGLGSPLHF. The DNA of the CDR3 is TGTGCCTGGGGAGTGGGGCTCGGCTCACCCCTCCACTTT.

The V and J genes are TRBV4-3 and TRBJ1-2; TRBD1 is a possible D gene (5 bases). V shed 0 bases and J shed 5 bases, with 13 bases lying between them. Germline V gene lookup returns CDR1 LGHNA and CDR2 YSLEER. The CDR3 covers 15 residues. CDR3 amino acids: CASSQEGGAGYGYTF. The CDR3 DNA is TGCGCCAGCAGCCAAGAGGGAGGGGCGGGATATGGCTACACCTTC.

The rearrangement links TRBV6-6 to TRBJ1-3; D is uncertain. From germline, CDR1 is MNHNY and CDR2 SVGAGI (reference sequence). The CDR3 totals 13 residues. V was pared by 6 bases and J by 0 bases, with 6 bases between. DNA of the CDR3: TGTGCCAGCAGGATTAGCTCTGGAAACACCATATATTTT. Amino acids: CASRISSGNTIYF.

This clone was seen once. This chain joins TRBV27 and TRBJ1-3; D gene ambiguous. The germline gives CDR1 MNHEY, CDR2 SMNVEV (reference sequence). The CDR3 loop spans 13 amino acids. Trimming cost V 1 base and J 4 bases, with 5 bases left between them. The CDR3 loop reads CASSLFQGNTIYF. The CDR3 nucleotides are TGTGCCAGCAGTTTATTCCAGGGAAACACCATATATTTT.

A few counts support this clone. V gene TRBV10-1 combines with J gene TRBJ2-7; TRBD1 is a possible D gene (5 bases). Germline V lookup: CDR1 WNHNN, CDR2 SYGVQD (reference sequence). The CDR3 is made up of 13 amino acids. With 3 bases removed from V and 3 bases from J, the gap between germline ends came to 9 bases. CDR3 DNA sequence: TGCGCCAGCAGTGATAGACAGAACTACGAGCAGTACTTC. Translating it yields CASSDRQNYEQYF.

The V gene is TRBV7-9, the J gene TRBJ1-2; D ambiguous. Trimming removed 5 bases at V and 1 base at J, with 11 bases between. The CDR3 contains 14 residues. Per germline, CDR1 SEHNR and CDR2 FQNEAQ (reference sequence). The CDR3 loop is CASSEEVINYGYTF. The CDR3 DNA reads as TGTGCCAGCAGCGAGGAGGTTATTAACTATGGCTACACCTTC. The variable domain in full, with the rest retrieved from reference TRBV7-9 and TRBJ1-2, is DTGVSQNPRHKITKRGQNVTFRCDPISEHNRLYWYRQTLGQGPEFLTYFQNEAQLEKSRLLSDRFSAERPKGSFSTLEIQRTEQGDSAMYLCASSEEVINYGYTFGSGTRLTVV.

The J gene is TRBJ2-3, the V gene TRBV28, with D possibly TRBD1 on 5 matching bases. Germline values: CDR1 MDHEN, CDR2 SYDVKM. The ends were cut back, 5 bases at V and 2 bases at J, with 14 bases in the middle. The CDR3 contains 15 residues. CDR3 sequence (DNA): TGTGCCAGCAGTGCTGGAGACAGAAACACAGATACGCAGTATTTT. It translates to CASSAGDRNTDTQYF.

The sample holds a few counts of this clone. The chain links TRBV11-3 to TRBJ2-1, with unresolved D. Germline lookup yields CDR1 SGHNT and CDR2 YENEEA. This CDR3 is built from 13 residues. V gave up 5 bases and J gave up 4 bases, with 9 bases separating them. Here the CDR3 reads CASSQTKYNEQFF. The DNA for the CDR3 is TGTGCCAGCAGCCAGACAAAGTACAATGAGCAGTTCTTC. Based on the CDR3 plus reference TRBV11-3 and TRBJ2-1, the full variable domain is EAGVVQSPRYKIIEKKQPVAFWCNPISGHNTLYWYLQNLGQGPELLIRYENEEAVDDSQLPKDRFSAERLKGVDSTLKIQPAELGDSAVYLCASSQTKYNEQFFGPGTRLTVL.

The chain joins TRBV7-2 to TRBJ1-2, with 8 bases fitting TRBD1. The length of the CDR3 is 15 residues. With V trimmed by 1 base and J by 2 bases, 3 bases remained unmatched. CDR1 and CDR2 (germline): SGHTA, FQGNSA. The DNA for the CDR3 is TGTGCCAGCAGCTTAGGGCAGGGGGCGAACTATGGCTACACCTTC. Encoded protein: CASSLGQGANYGYTF.

The rearrangement uses TRBV7-2 and TRBJ1-5; TRBD1 matches at 7 bases. The germline gives CDR1 SGHTA, CDR2 FQGNSA. This CDR3 has 19 amino acids. With 7 bases clipped from V and 0 bases from J, the junction kept 18 bases outside the gene matches. The CDR3 DNA reads TGTGCCAGCATCCTAAGCGGAAGGGACAGATCGATTAGCAATCAGCCCCAGCATTTT. Translation: CASILSGRDRSISNQPQHF.

A few counts support this clone. V and J are TRBV28 and TRBJ1-1; a weak D match, TRBD1 (6 bases). Germline CDR1 and CDR2: MDHEN and SYDVKM. V was shortened by 5 bases and J by 7 bases, with 17 bases between the two germline ends. The CDR3 is 14 residues long. The CDR3 DNA is TGTGCCAGCAGTGTGGGACACCCGCTTGTTGAAGCTTTCTTT. Protein: CASSVGHPLVEAFF.

The rearrangement uses TRBV6-1 and TRBJ2-7; 8 bases are shared with TRBD2. Germline CDR1 is MNHNS and CDR2 is SASEGT. The CDR3 totals 14 residues. The V and J ends lost 4 bases and 7 bases, in that order; junction bases with no gene match: 9. The CDR3 region is CASSGPGTGGEQYF. As DNA, the CDR3 is TGTGCCAGCAGTGGTCCCGGGACGGGAGGGGAGCAGTACTTC.

V gene TRBV19 combines with J gene TRBJ2-2; 10 bases match TRBD1. V trimming: 4 bases; J trimming: 5 bases; junction bases outside the gene matches: 4. The CDR3 has 15 residues. Germline lookup yields CDR1 LNHDA and CDR2 SQIVND (reference sequence). This CDR3 reads CASSNGGQGTGELFF. Written as DNA, the CDR3 is TGTGCCAGTAGTAATGGGGGACAGGGGACCGGGGAGCTGTTTTTT. Filled out from reference TRBV19 and TRBJ2-2, the complete variable domain reads DGGITQSPKYLFRKEGQNVTLSCEQNLNHDAMYWYRQDPGQGLRLIYYSQIVNDFQKGDIAEGYSVSREKKESFPLTVTSAQKNPTAFYLCASSNGGQGTGELFFGEGSRLTVL.

Here the CDR3 reads CASSEGTSALDTQYF. The DNA for the CDR3 is TGTGCCAGCAGCGAGGGGACTAGCGCGTTAGATACGCAGTATTTT. The rearrangement links TRBV9 to TRBJ2-3; 10 bases line up with TRBD2. V dropped 3 bases and J dropped 5; count of bases not matched to a gene: 6. Per the germline V gene, CDR1 is SGDLS and CDR2 is YYNGEE. This CDR3 region has 15 residues. Drawing the rest from reference TRBV9 and TRBJ2-3, the complete variable domain is DSGVTQTPKHLITATGQRVTLRCSPRSGDLSVYWYQQSLDQGLQFLIQYYNGEERAKGNILERFSAQQFPDLHSELNLSSLELGDSALYFCASSEGTSALDTQYFGPGTRLTVL.

The chain recombines TRBV29-1 with TRBJ1-1; TRBD1 agrees at 9 bases. The ends lost 5 bases at V and 4 bases at J; junction bases unmatched: 11. CDR3 length equals 15 residues. From germline, CDR1 is SQVTM and CDR2 ANQGSEA. The CDR3 DNA is TGCAGCGTTCATGGACAGGGGCCTCCACCCACTGAAGCTTTCTTT. This sequence encodes CSVHGQGPPPTEAFF.

There are a few counts of this clone. The CDR3 DNA reads as TGCGCCAGCAGCCAAATACCCAGGGGAGGGGCTTTCTTT. Translated: CASSQIPRGGAFF. The chain is built from TRBV4-3 and TRBJ1-1, with D possibly TRBD1 on 6 matching bases. Looked up from germline, CDR1 is LGHNA and CDR2 is YSLEER. CDR3 length equals 13 residues. The germline V and J ends were trimmed by 2 bases and 11 bases, with 15 bases remaining between them.